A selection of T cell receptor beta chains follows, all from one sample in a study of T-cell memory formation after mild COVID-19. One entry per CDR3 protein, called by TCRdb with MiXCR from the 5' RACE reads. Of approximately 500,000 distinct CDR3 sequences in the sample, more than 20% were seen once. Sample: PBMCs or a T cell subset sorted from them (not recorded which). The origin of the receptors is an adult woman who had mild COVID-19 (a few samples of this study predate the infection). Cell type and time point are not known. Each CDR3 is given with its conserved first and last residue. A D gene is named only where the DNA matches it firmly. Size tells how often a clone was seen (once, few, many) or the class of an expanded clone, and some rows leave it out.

cdr3_nt: TGTGCCTGGAGTGCTAGCGGGAGCTCCTACGAGCAGTACTTC
cdr3_aa: CAWSASGSSYEQYF
j_call: TRBJ2-7
d_call: TRBD2
v_call: TRBV30
clone_size: few

cdr3_nt: TGTGCCAGCAGCCCTTCGACAGTCACTGAAGCTTTCTTT
cdr3_aa: CASSPSTVTEAFF
j_call: TRBJ1-1
d_call: -
v_call: TRBV7-9
clone_size: -

cdr3_nt: TGTGCCAGCAGTTGGGGGGACGGACACTACGAGCAGTACTTC
cdr3_aa: CASSWGDGHYEQYF
j_call: TRBJ2-7
d_call: -
v_call: TRBV5-5
clone_size: many

cdr3_nt: TGTGCCAGCAGAACCGGACAGGGGAAAGACAATGAGCAGTTCTTC
cdr3_aa: CASRTGQGKDNEQFF
j_call: TRBJ2-1
d_call: TRBD1
v_call: TRBV6-2/TRBV6-3
clone_size: once

cdr3_nt: TGCGCCAGCAGCCAAGGAGGGGCGGAGCAAGGGACCCAGTACTTC
cdr3_aa: CASSQGGAEQGTQYF
j_call: TRBJ2-5
d_call: -
v_call: TRBV4-3
clone_size: -

cdr3_nt: TGTGCCAGCAGCTTAGGCCCTGGATTTGAGCAGTTCTTC
cdr3_aa: CASSLGPGFEQFF
j_call: TRBJ2-1
d_call: -
v_call: TRBV7-2
clone_size: -

cdr3_nt: TGTGCCAGCAGGAAAGATTACAGGAGAAACACTGAAGCTTTCTTT
cdr3_aa: CASRKDYRRNTEAFF
j_call: TRBJ1-1
d_call: -
v_call: TRBV6-5
clone_size: -

cdr3_nt: TGTGCCAGCAGATCCCAGGGGGCGCAGAACACTGAAGCTTTCTTT
cdr3_aa: CASRSQGAQNTEAFF
j_call: TRBJ1-1
d_call: TRBD1
v_call: TRBV12-3/TRBV12-4
clone_size: few

cdr3_nt: TGTGCCAGCAGCCCCCACTGGGGGAACACCGGGGAGCTGTTTTTT
cdr3_aa: CASSPHWGNTGELFF
j_call: TRBJ2-2
d_call: -
v_call: TRBV7-3
clone_size: -

cdr3_nt: TGTGCCAGCAGCTTTGGGACAGGATTCTACGAGCAGTACTTC
cdr3_aa: CASSFGTGFYEQYF
j_call: TRBJ2-7
d_call: TRBD1
v_call: TRBV7-2
clone_size: -

cdr3_nt: TGCGCCAGCAGCCCCCGGCAGACTACCGGGGAGCTGTTTTTT
cdr3_aa: CASSPRQTTGELFF
j_call: TRBJ2-2
d_call: -
v_call: TRBV5-1
clone_size: few

cdr3_nt: TGTGCCAGCAGTTTATACAGGAGGGACACTGAAGCTTTCTTT
cdr3_aa: CASSLYRRDTEAFF
j_call: TRBJ1-1
d_call: -
v_call: TRBV12-3/TRBV12-4
clone_size: -

cdr3_nt: TGCGCCAGCAGCCAAGGATCTAGCGGGAGGGCAGGTGAGCAGTTCTTC
cdr3_aa: CASSQGSSGRAGEQFF
j_call: TRBJ2-1
d_call: TRBD2
v_call: TRBV4-3
clone_size: -

cdr3_nt: TGCAGCGTTGTGGGTCCGGGACAGGGTAGGTCCTACGAGCAGTACTTC
cdr3_aa: CSVVGPGQGRSYEQYF
j_call: TRBJ2-7
d_call: TRBD1
v_call: TRBV29-1
clone_size: few

cdr3_nt: TGTGCCAGCAGTTTTCCCGGCTCGGGCTACACCTTC
cdr3_aa: CASSFPGSGYTF
j_call: TRBJ1-2
d_call: -
v_call: TRBV12-3/TRBV12-4
clone_size: few

cdr3_nt: TGTGCCAGCAGCTTAGCAGGGACGGGTGGCTACACCTTC
cdr3_aa: CASSLAGTGGYTF
j_call: TRBJ1-2
d_call: -
v_call: TRBV7-8
clone_size: -

cdr3_nt: TGTGCCAGCAGCGAGGGTGGCACGAACACTGAAGCTTTCTTT
cdr3_aa: CASSEGGTNTEAFF
j_call: TRBJ1-1
d_call: -
v_call: TRBV7-3
clone_size: many

cdr3_nt: TGTGCCAGCAGCTCCTCATATTTAGCCAAAAACATTCAGTACTTC
cdr3_aa: CASSSSYLAKNIQYF
j_call: TRBJ2-4
d_call: -
v_call: TRBV13
clone_size: -

cdr3_nt: TGCAGCGTTGAGGGGCCTGGGGGCACAGATACGCAGTATTTT
cdr3_aa: CSVEGPGGTDTQYF
j_call: TRBJ2-3
d_call: -
v_call: TRBV29-1
clone_size: few

cdr3_nt: TGTGCCAGCAGCTTCCGAGCGAGAACCACAGATACGCAGTATTTT
cdr3_aa: CASSFRARTTDTQYF
j_call: TRBJ2-3
d_call: -
v_call: TRBV9
clone_size: few

cdr3_nt: TGTGCCAGCAGCCCCGCCGTTGGGGCCAAAAACATTCAGTACTTC
cdr3_aa: CASSPAVGAKNIQYF
j_call: TRBJ2-4
d_call: -
v_call: TRBV7-6
clone_size: -

cdr3_nt: TGCAGCGTTGATAACAGGGAAAGGGGAGATGGCTACACCTTC
cdr3_aa: CSVDNRERGDGYTF
j_call: TRBJ1-2
d_call: -
v_call: TRBV29-1
clone_size: few

cdr3_nt: TGCGCCAGCAGCGCCCAGAGTCCGGATACGCAGTATTTT
cdr3_aa: CASSAQSPDTQYF
j_call: TRBJ2-3
d_call: -
v_call: TRBV4-3
clone_size: -

cdr3_nt: TGTGCCAGCAGCCCCTGGACTAGCGGGGGAAGCTCCTACGAGCAGTACTTC
cdr3_aa: CASSPWTSGGSSYEQYF
j_call: TRBJ2-7
d_call: TRBD2
v_call: TRBV7-2
clone_size: -

cdr3_nt: TGTGCCAGCAGAGCCGGGACCGTGGGAGCCCAGCATTTT
cdr3_aa: CASRAGTVGAQHF
j_call: TRBJ1-5
d_call: -
v_call: TRBV2
clone_size: many

cdr3_nt: TGTGCCAGCACCCTTTGGGCGGGAGGGCCCAATGAGCAGTTCTTC
cdr3_aa: CASTLWAGGPNEQFF
j_call: TRBJ2-1
d_call: TRBD2
v_call: TRBV7-2
clone_size: -

cdr3_nt: TGCGCCAGCAGCTTGGGGTCCTTGTACTCCTACAATGAGCAGTTCTTC
cdr3_aa: CASSLGSLYSYNEQFF
j_call: TRBJ2-1
d_call: -
v_call: TRBV5-1
clone_size: -

cdr3_nt: TGCGCCAGCAGCTTGAACCAGGGGAGGCAAGAGACCCAGTACTTC
cdr3_aa: CASSLNQGRQETQYF
j_call: TRBJ2-5
d_call: -
v_call: TRBV5-1
clone_size: few

cdr3_nt: TGCAGTTACACAACCCCCGGGACCGGTTATGGCTACACCTTC
cdr3_aa: CSYTTPGTGYGYTF
j_call: TRBJ1-2
d_call: -
v_call: TRBV20-1
clone_size: few

cdr3_nt: TGTGCCAGCTGGGCAGGGGGGTGGAGCGAGCAGTACTTC
cdr3_aa: CASWAGGWSEQYF
j_call: TRBJ2-7
d_call: -
v_call: TRBV12-3/TRBV12-4
clone_size: few

cdr3_nt: TGCGCCAGCAGCCAAGACCCCCCAGGGGTAATGAACACTGAAGCTTTCTTT
cdr3_aa: CASSQDPPGVMNTEAFF
j_call: TRBJ1-1
d_call: -
v_call: TRBV4-1
clone_size: -

cdr3_nt: TGCGCCAGCAGCTTTGAAACCGGGACAGGGACAGATACGCAGTATTTT
cdr3_aa: CASSFETGTGTDTQYF
j_call: TRBJ2-3
d_call: TRBD1
v_call: TRBV5-1
clone_size: -

cdr3_nt: TGTGCTAGCAGCTCCGGACAGGCAGGGGCCCAGTACTTC
cdr3_aa: CASSSGQAGAQYF
j_call: TRBJ2-5
d_call: TRBD1
v_call: TRBV7-7
clone_size: few

cdr3_nt: TGTGCCAGTCAGTCGAGGCGGGAGTCCGACGAGCAGTACTTC
cdr3_aa: CASQSRRESDEQYF
j_call: TRBJ2-7
d_call: TRBD2
v_call: TRBV2
clone_size: few

cdr3_nt: TGTGCCAGCAGCTTGGTGACAGGGTCTGGAAACACCATATATTTT
cdr3_aa: CASSLVTGSGNTIYF
j_call: TRBJ1-3
d_call: TRBD1
v_call: TRBV5-5
clone_size: few

cdr3_nt: TGTGCCAGCAGCTTGCCCTGGACAGGGAGCTCCTACAATGAGCAGTTCTTC
cdr3_aa: CASSLPWTGSSYNEQFF
j_call: TRBJ2-1
d_call: TRBD1
v_call: TRBV7-9
clone_size: -

cdr3_nt: TGTGCCAGCAGCTTTCAGGGGAATCAGCCCCAGCATTTT
cdr3_aa: CASSFQGNQPQHF
j_call: TRBJ1-5
d_call: -
v_call: TRBV7-9
clone_size: many

cdr3_nt: TGTGCCAGCAGCTTAGCAGGTATTTACAATGAGCAGTTCTTC
cdr3_aa: CASSLAGIYNEQFF
j_call: TRBJ2-1
d_call: -
v_call: TRBV7-2
clone_size: many

cdr3_nt: TGTGCCAGCAGCCTTCCTGGGGGGACCCAGTACTTC
cdr3_aa: CASSLPGGTQYF
j_call: TRBJ2-5
d_call: -
v_call: TRBV7-6
clone_size: -

cdr3_nt: TGTGCCAGCAGCTTGGCGGGAGCGTCAGGAAACACCATATATTTT
cdr3_aa: CASSLAGASGNTIYF
j_call: TRBJ1-3
d_call: -
v_call: TRBV5-6
clone_size: -

cdr3_nt: TGTGCCAGCAGTTTCCAGGGGAGCGCAGATACGCAGTATTTT
cdr3_aa: CASSFQGSADTQYF
j_call: TRBJ2-3
d_call: -
v_call: TRBV7-2
clone_size: -

cdr3_nt: TGCAGCGTGCAACCCCCAGGGGGCACAGATACGCAGTATTTT
cdr3_aa: CSVQPPGGTDTQYF
j_call: TRBJ2-3
d_call: -
v_call: TRBV29-1
clone_size: -

cdr3_nt: TGTGCCAGCAGTGACTCGACTAGCGGGGCGCAGTATTTT
cdr3_aa: CASSDSTSGAQYF
j_call: TRBJ2-3
d_call: TRBD2
v_call: TRBV6-4
clone_size: many

cdr3_nt: TGTGCCAGCAGCCAAGAAATGAAAGGGGAGCAGTTCTTC
cdr3_aa: CASSQEMKGEQFF
j_call: TRBJ2-1
d_call: -
v_call: TRBV3-1
clone_size: -

cdr3_nt: TGTGCCAGCAGCAATGCCTCCCGTCAGGGAGAAGTTACCTACGAGCAGTACTTC
cdr3_aa: CASSNASRQGEVTYEQYF
j_call: TRBJ2-7
d_call: -
v_call: TRBV21-1
clone_size: few

cdr3_nt: TGCGCCAGCAGCCCTGATCTGTCCGTCGAAGCTTTCTTT
cdr3_aa: CASSPDLSVEAFF
j_call: TRBJ1-1
d_call: -
v_call: TRBV5-1
clone_size: -

cdr3_nt: TGTGCCAGCAGCTCCGCCCTGACTAGCGGGGTCGCAGATACGCAGTATTTT
cdr3_aa: CASSSALTSGVADTQYF
j_call: TRBJ2-3
d_call: TRBD2
v_call: TRBV7-9
clone_size: -

cdr3_nt: TGTGCCACCGGGGCGGGCTATGAGCAGTTCTTC
cdr3_aa: CATGAGYEQFF
j_call: TRBJ2-1
d_call: -
v_call: TRBV24-1
clone_size: few

cdr3_nt: TGTGCCAGCAGCTTAAACCCTTCGCGGGGGTACGAGCAGTACTTC
cdr3_aa: CASSLNPSRGYEQYF
j_call: TRBJ2-7
d_call: TRBD2
v_call: TRBV7-9
clone_size: few

cdr3_nt: TGTGCCACCAGCCTCCGGGACTTTTATTACAATGAGCAGTTCTTC
cdr3_aa: CATSLRDFYYNEQFF
j_call: TRBJ2-1
d_call: -
v_call: TRBV15
clone_size: few

cdr3_nt: TGTGCCACCAGTGATCCACCAGGGACACCTTACAATGAGCAGTTCTTC
cdr3_aa: CATSDPPGTPYNEQFF
j_call: TRBJ2-1
d_call: -
v_call: TRBV24-1
clone_size: -

cdr3_nt: TGCAGTGCCTGGGACAGCCGCAATGAGCAGTTCTTC
cdr3_aa: CSAWDSRNEQFF
j_call: TRBJ2-1
d_call: TRBD1
v_call: TRBV20-1
clone_size: -

cdr3_nt: TGTGCCAGCTCAGAGACAGGGAACACTGAAGCTTTCTTT
cdr3_aa: CASSETGNTEAFF
j_call: TRBJ1-1
d_call: -
v_call: TRBV18
clone_size: few